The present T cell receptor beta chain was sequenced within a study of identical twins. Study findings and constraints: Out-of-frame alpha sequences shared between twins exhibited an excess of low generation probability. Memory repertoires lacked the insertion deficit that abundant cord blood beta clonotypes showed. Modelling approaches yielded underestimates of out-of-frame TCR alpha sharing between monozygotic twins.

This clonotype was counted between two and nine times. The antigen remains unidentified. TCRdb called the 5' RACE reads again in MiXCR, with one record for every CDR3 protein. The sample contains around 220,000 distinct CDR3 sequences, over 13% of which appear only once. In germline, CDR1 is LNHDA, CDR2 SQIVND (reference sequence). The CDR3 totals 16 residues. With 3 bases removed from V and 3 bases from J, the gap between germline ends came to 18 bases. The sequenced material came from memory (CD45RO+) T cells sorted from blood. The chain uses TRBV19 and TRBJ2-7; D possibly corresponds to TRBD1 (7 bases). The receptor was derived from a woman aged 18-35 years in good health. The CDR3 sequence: CASSIARGTDHYEQYF. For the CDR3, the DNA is TGTGCCAGTAGTATTGCCCGCGGGACAGACCACTACGAGCAGTACTTC.